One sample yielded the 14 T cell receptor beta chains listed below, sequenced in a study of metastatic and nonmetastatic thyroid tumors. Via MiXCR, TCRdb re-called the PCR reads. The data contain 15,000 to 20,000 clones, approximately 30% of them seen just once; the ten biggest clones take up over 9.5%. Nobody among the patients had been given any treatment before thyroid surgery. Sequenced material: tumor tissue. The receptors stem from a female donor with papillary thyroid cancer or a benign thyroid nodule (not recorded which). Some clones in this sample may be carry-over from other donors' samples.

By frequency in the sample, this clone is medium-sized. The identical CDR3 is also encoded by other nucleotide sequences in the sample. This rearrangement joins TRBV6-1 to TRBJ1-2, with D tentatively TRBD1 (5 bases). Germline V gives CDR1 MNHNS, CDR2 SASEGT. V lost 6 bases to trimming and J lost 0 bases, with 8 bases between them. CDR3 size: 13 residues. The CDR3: CASSPGPNYGYTF. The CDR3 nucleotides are TGTGCCAGCAGCCCGGGACCTAACTATGGCTACACCTTC.

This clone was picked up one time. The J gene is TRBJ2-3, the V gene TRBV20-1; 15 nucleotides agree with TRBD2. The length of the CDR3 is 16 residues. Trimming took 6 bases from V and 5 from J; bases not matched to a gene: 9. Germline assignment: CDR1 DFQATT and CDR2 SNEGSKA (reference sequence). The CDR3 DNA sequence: TGCAGTGCAACCCTGGGACTAGCGGGAGGAGGAGATACGCAGTATTTT. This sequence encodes CSATLGLAGGGDTQYF.

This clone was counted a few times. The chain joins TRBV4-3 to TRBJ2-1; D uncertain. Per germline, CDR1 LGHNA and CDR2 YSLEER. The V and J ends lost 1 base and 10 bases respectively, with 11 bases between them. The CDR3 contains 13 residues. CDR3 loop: CASSQGVGLEQFF. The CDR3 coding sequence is TGCGCCAGCAGCCAAGGCGTTGGCTTAGAGCAGTTCTTC.

In DNA form, the CDR3 reads TGTGCCAGCAGTCCCAAGACTAGCGGGAACCCTACCTACAATGAGCAGTTCTTC. Translation gives CASSPKTSGNPTYNEQFF. The rearrangement joins TRBV28 to TRBJ2-1, with 11 bases aligning to TRBD2. Germline V gives CDR1 MDHEN, CDR2 SYDVKM. The CDR3 covers 18 residues. V dropped 5 bases and J dropped 2; count of bases not matched to a gene: 11.

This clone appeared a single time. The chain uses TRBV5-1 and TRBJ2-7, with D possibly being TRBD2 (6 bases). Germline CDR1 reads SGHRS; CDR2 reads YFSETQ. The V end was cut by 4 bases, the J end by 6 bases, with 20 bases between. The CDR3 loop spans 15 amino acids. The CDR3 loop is CASSQERGLSGEQYF. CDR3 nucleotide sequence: TGCGCCAGCAGCCAGGAAAGGGGACTTTCTGGCGAGCAGTACTTC.

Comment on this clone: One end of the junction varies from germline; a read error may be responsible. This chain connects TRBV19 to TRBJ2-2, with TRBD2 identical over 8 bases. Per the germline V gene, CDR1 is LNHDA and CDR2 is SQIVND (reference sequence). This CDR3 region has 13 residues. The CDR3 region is CASSGRATGDLLF. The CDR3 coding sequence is TGTGCCAGTAGCGGGAGGGCCACCGGGGACCTGTTGTTT.

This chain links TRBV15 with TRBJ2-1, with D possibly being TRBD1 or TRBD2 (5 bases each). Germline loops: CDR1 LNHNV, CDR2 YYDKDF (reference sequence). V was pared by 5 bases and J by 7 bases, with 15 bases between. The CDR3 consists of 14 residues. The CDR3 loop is CATSSARWGNEQFF. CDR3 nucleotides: TGTGCCACCAGCTCTGCCAGGTGGGGGAATGAGCAGTTCTTC.

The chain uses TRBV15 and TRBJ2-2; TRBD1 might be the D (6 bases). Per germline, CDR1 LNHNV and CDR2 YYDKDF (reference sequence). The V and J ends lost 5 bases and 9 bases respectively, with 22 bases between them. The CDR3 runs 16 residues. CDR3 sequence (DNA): TGTGCCACCAGCCCAGCCGGGACATGGTGGGACCGGGAGCTGTTTTTT. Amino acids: CATSPAGTWWDRELFF.

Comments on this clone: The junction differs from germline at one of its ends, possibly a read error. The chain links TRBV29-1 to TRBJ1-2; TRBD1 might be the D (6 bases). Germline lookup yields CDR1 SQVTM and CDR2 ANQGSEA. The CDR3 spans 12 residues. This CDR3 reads CSVDTGHYGYTF. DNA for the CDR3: TGCAGCGTTGACACAGGGCACTATGGTTACACCTTC.

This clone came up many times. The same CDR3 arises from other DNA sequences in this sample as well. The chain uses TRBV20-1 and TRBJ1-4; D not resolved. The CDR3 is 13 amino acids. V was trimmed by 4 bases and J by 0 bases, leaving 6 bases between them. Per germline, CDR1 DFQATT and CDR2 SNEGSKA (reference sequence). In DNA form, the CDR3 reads TGCAGTGCTAACAGAGCAACTAATGAAAAACTGTTTTTT. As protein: CSANRATNEKLFF.

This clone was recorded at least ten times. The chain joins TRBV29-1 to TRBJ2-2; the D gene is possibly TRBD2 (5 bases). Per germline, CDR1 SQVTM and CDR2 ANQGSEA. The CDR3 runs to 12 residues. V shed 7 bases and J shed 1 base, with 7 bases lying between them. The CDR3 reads CSGRLNTGELFF. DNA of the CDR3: TGCAGCGGGAGGCTGAACACCGGGGAGCTGTTTTTT.

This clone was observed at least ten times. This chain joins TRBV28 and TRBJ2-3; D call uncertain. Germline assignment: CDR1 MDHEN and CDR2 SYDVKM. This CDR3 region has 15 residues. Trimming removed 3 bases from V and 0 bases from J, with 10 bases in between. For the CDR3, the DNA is TGTGCCAGCAGTTTTTGGGGATCTAGCACAGATACGCAGTATTTT. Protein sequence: CASSFWGSSTDTQYF. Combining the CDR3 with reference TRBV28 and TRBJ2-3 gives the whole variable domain DVKVTQSSRYLVKRTGEKVFLECVQDMDHENMFWYRQDPGLGLRLIYFSYDVKMKEKGDIPEGYSVSREKKERFSLILESASTNQTSMYLCASSFWGSSTDTQYFGPGTRLTVL.

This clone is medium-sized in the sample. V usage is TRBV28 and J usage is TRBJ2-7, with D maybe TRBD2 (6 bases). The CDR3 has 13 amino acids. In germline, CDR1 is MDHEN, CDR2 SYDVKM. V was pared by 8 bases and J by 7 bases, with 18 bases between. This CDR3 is CASFSRELLEQYF. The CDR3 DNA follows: TGTGCCAGCTTCTCCCGGGAGCTGTTAGAGCAGTACTTC.

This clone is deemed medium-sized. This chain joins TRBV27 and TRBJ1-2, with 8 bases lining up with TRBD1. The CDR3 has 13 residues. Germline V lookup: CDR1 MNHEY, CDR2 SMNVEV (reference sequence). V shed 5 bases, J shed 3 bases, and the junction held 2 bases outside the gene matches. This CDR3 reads CASSPTGDYGYTF. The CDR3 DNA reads TGTGCCAGCAGTCCGACAGGGGACTATGGCTACACCTTC.